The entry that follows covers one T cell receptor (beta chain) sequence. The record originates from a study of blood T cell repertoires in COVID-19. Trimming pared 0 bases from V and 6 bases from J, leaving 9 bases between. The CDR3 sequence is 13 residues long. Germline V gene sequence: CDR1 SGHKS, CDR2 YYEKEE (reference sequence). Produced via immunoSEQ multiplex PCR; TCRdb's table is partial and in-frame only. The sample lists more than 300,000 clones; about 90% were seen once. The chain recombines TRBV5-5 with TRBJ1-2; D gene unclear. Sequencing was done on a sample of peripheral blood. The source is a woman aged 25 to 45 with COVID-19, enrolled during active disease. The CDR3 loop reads CASSLGMRDGYTF. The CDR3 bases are TGTGCCAGCAGCTTGGGCATGAGGGATGGCTACACCTTC.